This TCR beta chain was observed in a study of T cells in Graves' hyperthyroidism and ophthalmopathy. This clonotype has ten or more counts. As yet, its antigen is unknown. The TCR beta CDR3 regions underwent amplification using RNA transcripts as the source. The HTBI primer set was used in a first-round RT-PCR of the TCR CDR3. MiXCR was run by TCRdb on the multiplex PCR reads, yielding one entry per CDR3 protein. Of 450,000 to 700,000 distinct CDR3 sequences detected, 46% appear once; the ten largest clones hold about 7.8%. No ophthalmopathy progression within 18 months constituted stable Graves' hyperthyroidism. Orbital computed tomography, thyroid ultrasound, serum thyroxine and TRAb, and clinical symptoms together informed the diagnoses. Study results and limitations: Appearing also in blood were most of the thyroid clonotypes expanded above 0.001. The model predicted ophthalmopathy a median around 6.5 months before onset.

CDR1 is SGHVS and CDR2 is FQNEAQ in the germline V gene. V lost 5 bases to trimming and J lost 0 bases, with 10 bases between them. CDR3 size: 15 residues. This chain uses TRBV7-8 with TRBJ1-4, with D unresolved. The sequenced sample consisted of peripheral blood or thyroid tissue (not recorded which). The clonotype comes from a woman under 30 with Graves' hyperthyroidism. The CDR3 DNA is TGTGCCAGCAGCCTGGACTCTGCAACTAATGAAAAACTGTTTTTT. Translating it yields CASSLDSATNEKLFF.